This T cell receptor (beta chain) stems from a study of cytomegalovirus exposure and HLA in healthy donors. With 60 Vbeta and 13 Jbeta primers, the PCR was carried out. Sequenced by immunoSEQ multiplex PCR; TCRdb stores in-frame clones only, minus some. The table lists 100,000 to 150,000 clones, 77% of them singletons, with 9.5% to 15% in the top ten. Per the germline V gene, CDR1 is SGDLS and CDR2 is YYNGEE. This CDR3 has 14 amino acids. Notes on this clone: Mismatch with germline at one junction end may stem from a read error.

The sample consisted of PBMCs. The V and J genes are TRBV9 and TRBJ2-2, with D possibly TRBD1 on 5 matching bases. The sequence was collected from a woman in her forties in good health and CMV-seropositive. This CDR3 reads CVSSPGRGTGELFF. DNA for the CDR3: TGTGTCAGCAGCCCAGGAAGGGGCACCGGGGAGCTGTTTTTT.